A selection of T cell receptor beta chains follows, all from one sample in a study of regulatory T cells in long-lasting Graves disease. Using its own MiXCR run on the multiplex PCR reads, TCRdb lists one record per CDR3 protein. Of some 400,000 distinct CDR3 sequences listed, 14% to 15% were seen once; the top ten hold 16%. Another study also made use of these data, one on T cells in Graves' hyperthyroidism and ophthalmopathy.

The sequencing used peripheral blood mononuclear cells (PBMCs), collected at new diagnosis, from a patient treated with antithyroid drugs. These receptors originate from a woman between 25 and 40 years old with Graves disease. Both conserved end residues are part of each CDR3. Fields, in order: V gene, clone size, D gene, J gene, CDR3 protein, CDR3 DNA. D genes are given only for firm matches. Some rows have no size entry. The others give once, few or many, or a class for an expanded clone.

v_call: TRBV19; clone_size: .; d_call: TRBD1; j_call: TRBJ1-1; cdr3_aa: CASSFLDRGSEAFF; cdr3_nt: TGTGCCAGTAGTTTTCTCGACAGGGGCTCTGAAGCTTTCTTT
v_call: TRBV5-1; clone_size: .; d_call: .; j_call: TRBJ1-1; cdr3_aa: CATHLSDSMNTEAFF; cdr3_nt: TGCGCCACCCATCTATCCGACAGCATGAACACTGAAGCTTTCTTT
v_call: TRBV11-3; clone_size: many; d_call: .; j_call: TRBJ2-2; cdr3_aa: CASSLRGAAAGELFF; cdr3_nt: TGTGCCAGCAGCTTACGAGGGGCTGCAGCCGGGGAGCTGTTTTTT
v_call: TRBV20-1; clone_size: .; d_call: TRBD1; j_call: TRBJ1-2; cdr3_aa: CNARPSRGTVNYGYTF; cdr3_nt: TGCAATGCTAGACCTTCCCGGGGGACAGTAAACTATGGCTACACCTTC
v_call: TRBV7-9; clone_size: many; d_call: .; j_call: TRBJ2-7; cdr3_aa: CASSLIPSYEQYF; cdr3_nt: TGTGCCAGCAGCTTAATCCCATCCTACGAGCAGTACTTC
v_call: TRBV18; clone_size: .; d_call: .; j_call: TRBJ2-2; cdr3_aa: CASSPLGELNGNTGELFF; cdr3_nt: TGTGCCAGCTCACCACTCGGTGAACTAAATGGAAACACCGGGGAGCTGTTTTTT
v_call: TRBV7-6; clone_size: many; d_call: .; j_call: TRBJ1-1; cdr3_aa: CASSLAGGEGTEAFF; cdr3_nt: TGTGCCAGCAGCTTAGCCGGGGGTGAGGGCACTGAAGCTTTCTTT
v_call: TRBV5-8; clone_size: many; d_call: .; j_call: TRBJ2-3; cdr3_aa: CASSPDDILAYSTDTQYF; cdr3_nt: TGTGCCAGCAGCCCGGACGATATCCTAGCGTATAGCACAGATACGCAGTATTTT
v_call: TRBV12-3/TRBV12-4; clone_size: many; d_call: TRBD2; j_call: TRBJ2-5; cdr3_aa: CASSPNSGRQETQYF; cdr3_nt: TGTGCCAGCAGCCCCAATAGCGGGAGGCAAGAGACCCAGTACTTC
v_call: TRBV27; clone_size: many; d_call: .; j_call: TRBJ2-2; cdr3_aa: CASRVQRETGELFF; cdr3_nt: TGTGCCAGCAGAGTACAAAGGGAAACCGGGGAGCTGTTTTTT
v_call: TRBV29-1; clone_size: few; d_call: .; j_call: TRBJ2-2; cdr3_aa: CSVARSNTGELFF; cdr3_nt: TGCAGCGTTGCACGATCGAACACCGGGGAGCTGTTTTTT
v_call: TRBV9; clone_size: many; d_call: .; j_call: TRBJ2-5; cdr3_aa: CASSVGPGEETQYF; cdr3_nt: TGTGCCAGCAGCGTAGGGCCGGGGGAAGAGACCCAGTACTTC
v_call: TRBV20-1; clone_size: many; d_call: TRBD2; j_call: TRBJ2-3; cdr3_aa: CSARDSEGTGRAPLDTQYF; cdr3_nt: TGCAGTGCTAGAGATAGCGAGGGGACCGGGAGGGCCCCCCTAGATACGCAGTATTTT
v_call: TRBV7-6; clone_size: few; d_call: .; j_call: TRBJ2-5; cdr3_aa: CASSTTQEFQETQYF; cdr3_nt: TGTGCCAGCAGCACAACACAGGAGTTCCAAGAGACCCAGTACTTC
v_call: TRBV18; clone_size: many; d_call: .; j_call: TRBJ2-1; cdr3_aa: CASSPPGEQFF; cdr3_nt: TGTGCCAGCTCACCACCTGGTGAGCAGTTCTTC
v_call: TRBV11-2; clone_size: many; d_call: .; j_call: TRBJ2-3; cdr3_aa: CASSFRTTHGTDTQYF; cdr3_nt: TGTGCCAGCAGCTTTCGGACTACCCACGGTACAGATACGCAGTATTTT
v_call: TRBV4-1; clone_size: .; d_call: .; j_call: TRBJ2-1; cdr3_aa: CASSQYEGHNEQFF; cdr3_nt: TGCGCCAGCAGCCAATACGAGGGCCACAATGAGCAGTTCTTC
v_call: TRBV5-4; clone_size: .; d_call: .; j_call: TRBJ2-1; cdr3_aa: CASSPGLLSYNEQFF; cdr3_nt: TGTGCCAGCAGCCCGGGACTCCTCTCCTACAATGAGCAGTTCTTC
v_call: TRBV24-1; clone_size: .; d_call: .; j_call: TRBJ2-5; cdr3_aa: CAASVSQGVVETQYF; cdr3_nt: TGTGCCGCCAGTGTATCTCAGGGAGTTGTAGAGACCCAGTACTTC
v_call: TRBV27; clone_size: many; d_call: .; j_call: TRBJ2-1; cdr3_aa: CASSLGGLVNEQFF; cdr3_nt: TGTGCCAGCAGTCTAGGGGGACTGGTGAATGAGCAGTTCTTC
v_call: TRBV12-3/TRBV12-4; clone_size: few; d_call: .; j_call: TRBJ1-1; cdr3_aa: CASSLRRGPVAFF; cdr3_nt: TGTGCCAGCAGTTTAAGGAGGGGCCCCGTAGCTTTCTTT
v_call: TRBV11-2; clone_size: many; d_call: .; j_call: TRBJ2-7; cdr3_aa: CASSPRKYEQYF; cdr3_nt: TGTGCCAGCAGCCCTCGGAAATACGAGCAGTACTTC
v_call: TRBV20-1; clone_size: many; d_call: .; j_call: TRBJ1-2; cdr3_aa: CSANELEGYGYTF; cdr3_nt: TGCAGTGCTAACGAGCTTGAGGGGTATGGCTACACCTTC
v_call: TRBV6-4; clone_size: few; d_call: .; j_call: TRBJ1-1; cdr3_aa: CASSYWDTEAFF; cdr3_nt: TGTGCCAGCAGTTACTGGGACACTGAAGCTTTCTTT
v_call: TRBV2; clone_size: many; d_call: TRBD2; j_call: TRBJ2-5; cdr3_aa: CASSLGLAFETQYF; cdr3_nt: TGTGCCAGCAGCTTAGGACTAGCTTTTGAGACCCAGTACTTC
v_call: TRBV7-6; clone_size: .; d_call: TRBD1; j_call: TRBJ2-5; cdr3_aa: CASSLGGGLTETQYF; cdr3_nt: TGTGCCAGCAGCTTAGGAGGGGGCCTGACGGAGACCCAGTACTTC
v_call: TRBV5-6; clone_size: many; d_call: TRBD2; j_call: TRBJ2-1; cdr3_aa: CASSLAGTSGSNEQFF; cdr3_nt: TGTGCCAGCAGCTTGGCCGGGACTAGCGGGAGCAATGAGCAGTTCTTC
v_call: TRBV5-1; clone_size: .; d_call: TRBD2; j_call: TRBJ2-1; cdr3_aa: CASSDAGTSGRGFLDNEQFF; cdr3_nt: TGCGCCAGCAGCGACGCCGGGACTAGCGGGAGGGGTTTTTTGGACAATGAGCAGTTCTTC
v_call: TRBV6-1; clone_size: .; d_call: TRBD2; j_call: TRBJ2-1; cdr3_aa: CASSEGAGVPYNEQFF; cdr3_nt: TGTGCCAGCAGTGAAGGAGCGGGAGTCCCTTACAATGAGCAGTTCTTC
v_call: TRBV6-5; clone_size: many; d_call: TRBD1; j_call: TRBJ2-1; cdr3_aa: CASSSQHGTGEGEQFF; cdr3_nt: TGTGCCAGCAGTTCCCAACACGGGACAGGGGAGGGTGAGCAGTTCTTC
v_call: TRBV20-1; clone_size: many; d_call: TRBD2; j_call: TRBJ2-2; cdr3_aa: CSQSGSIDGELFF; cdr3_nt: TGCAGTCAGAGCGGGAGTATTGACGGGGAGCTGTTTTTT
v_call: TRBV5-4; clone_size: .; d_call: .; j_call: TRBJ1-2; cdr3_aa: CASCNPERESFYGYTF; cdr3_nt: TGTGCCTCCTGCAATCCCGAGAGGGAGTCCTTCTATGGCTACACCTTC
v_call: TRBV9; clone_size: many; d_call: .; j_call: TRBJ2-5; cdr3_aa: CASSAEQGTQYF; cdr3_nt: TGTGCCAGCAGCGCAGAGCAGGGGACCCAGTACTTC
v_call: TRBV20-1; clone_size: .; d_call: TRBD2; j_call: TRBJ2-3; cdr3_aa: CSARSGAGELGTDTQYF; cdr3_nt: TGCAGTGCTAGAAGCGGAGCGGGAGAATTGGGCACAGATACGCAGTATTTT
v_call: TRBV11-2; clone_size: many; d_call: TRBD2; j_call: TRBJ2-1; cdr3_aa: CASSLPGLASEQFF; cdr3_nt: TGTGCCAGCAGTTTACCGGGACTAGCTAGTGAGCAGTTCTTC
v_call: TRBV20-1; clone_size: many; d_call: TRBD2; j_call: TRBJ2-1; cdr3_aa: CSARAQRESNEQFF; cdr3_nt: TGCAGTGCTAGAGCCCAGCGGGAGTCGAATGAGCAGTTCTTC
v_call: TRBV2; clone_size: many; d_call: .; j_call: TRBJ1-5; cdr3_aa: CASRSEQASNQPQHF; cdr3_nt: TGTGCCAGCAGATCGGAACAGGCGAGCAATCAGCCCCAGCATTTT
v_call: TRBV12-3/TRBV12-4; clone_size: many; d_call: .; j_call: TRBJ2-7; cdr3_aa: CASTETIGDEQYF; cdr3_nt: TGTGCCAGCACCGAAACTATAGGGGACGAGCAGTACTTC
v_call: TRBV7-9; clone_size: .; d_call: .; j_call: TRBJ2-5; cdr3_aa: CASSRPGPQETQYF; cdr3_nt: TGTGCCAGCAGCCGACCGGGACCCCAGGAGACCCAGTACTTC
v_call: TRBV25-1; clone_size: .; d_call: .; j_call: TRBJ2-7; cdr3_aa: CASSESGGTYEQYF; cdr3_nt: TGTGCCAGCAGTGAATCCGGGGGAACCTACGAGCAGTACTTC
v_call: TRBV24-1; clone_size: few; d_call: .; j_call: TRBJ2-1; cdr3_aa: CATSALGEQFF; cdr3_nt: TGTGCCACCAGTGCCCTCGGTGAGCAGTTCTTC